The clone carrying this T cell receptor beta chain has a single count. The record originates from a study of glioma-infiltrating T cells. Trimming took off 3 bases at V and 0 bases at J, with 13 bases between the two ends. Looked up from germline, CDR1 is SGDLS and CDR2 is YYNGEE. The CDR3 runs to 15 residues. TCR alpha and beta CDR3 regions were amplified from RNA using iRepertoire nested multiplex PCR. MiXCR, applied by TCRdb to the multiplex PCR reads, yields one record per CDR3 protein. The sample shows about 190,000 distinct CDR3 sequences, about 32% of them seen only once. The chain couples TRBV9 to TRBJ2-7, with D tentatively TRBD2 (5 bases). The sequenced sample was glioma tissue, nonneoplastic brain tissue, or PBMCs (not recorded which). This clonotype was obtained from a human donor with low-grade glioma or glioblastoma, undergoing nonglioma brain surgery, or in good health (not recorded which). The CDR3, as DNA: TGTGCCAGCAGCGCTCGGACTGGAAGCTCCTACGAGCAGTACTTC. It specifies CASSARTGSSYEQYF.